This T cell receptor beta chain was profiled in a study of shared clonotypes between healthy human individuals. Overall study findings and caveats: The expectation was that sequencing depth would affect clonotype sharing among donors.

TCRdb's table, derived via immunoSEQ multiplex PCR, lists solely in-frame clones and lacks some. The sample carries 2 million to 2.5 million clones, under 97% recorded once. The CDR3 is made up of 17 amino acids. Germline lookup yields CDR1 MNHNS and CDR2 SASEGT. V was clipped by 0 bases and J by 1 base; unmatched bases: 7. Concerning this clone: Its antigen is as yet unknown.

The rearrangement joins TRBV6-1 to TRBJ2-3, with 7 bases identical to TRBD2. The sequenced material came from naive CD4+ T cells sorted from blood. Subset described: CD45RA+ positively selected. The clonotype was recovered from a man in his late teens or twenties in good health. CDR3 protein: CASSEAGGSRGTDTQYF. CDR3 bases: TGTGCCAGCAGTGAAGCGGGCGGGAGTCGCGGCACAGATACGCAGTATTTT.